This T cell receptor (beta chain) was retrieved from a study of T cells in narcolepsy. Overall study context: Healthy controls were enrolled alongside patients with narcolepsy type 1 or type 2. Study results and caveats: Healthy controls reportedly lacked the autoreactive clonotypes serially found in patients' blood.

The data were produced by immunoSEQ multiplex PCR, yet TCRdb's version contains in-frame clones alone and is incomplete. The sample lists more than 30,000 clones; 84% were seen once. With regard to this clone: Its antigen is unknown.

The CDR3 sequence is 14 residues long. The V end was cut by 5 bases, the J end by 4 bases, with 14 bases between. Germline assignment: CDR1 MNHEY and CDR2 SVGAGI. This chain connects TRBV6-5 to TRBJ1-1; the D is unclear. The receptor was isolated from a human donor with narcolepsy. The specimen sequenced was CD45RA- memory CD4+ T cells from PBMCs. CDR3 DNA: TGTGCCAGCAGTGAAATTCATAGAGCCACTGAAGCTTTCTTT. Translation gives CASSEIHRATEAFF.